This T cell receptor beta chain was captured in a study of blood T cell repertoires in COVID-19. Overall study: Specimens from acute and convalescent COVID-19 originated in the United States, Italy and Spain. PBMCs, B-cell-depleted T cells, or T cells were the source of the cDNA or gDNA that made up the material.

Method: immunoSEQ multiplex PCR; TCRdb's copy keeps in-frame clones and lacks some. The data show approximately 29,000 clones, over 75% seen once. This CDR3 contains 12 residues. Between the trimmed V and J ends, which lost 0 bases and 7 bases, there was a span of 7 bases. Germline V gene sequence: CDR1 LNHNV, CDR2 YYDKDF (reference sequence). The chain uses TRBV15 and TRBJ2-7; D is possibly TRBD2 (5 bases). The sequencing input was peripheral blood. The receptor was isolated from a woman in her fifties or sixties with active COVID-19. CDR3 DNA: TGTGCCACCAGCAGAGATCGGGGAGAGCAGTACTTC. It yields the protein CATSRDRGEQYF.